The clone carrying this T cell receptor beta chain was detected many times. These data come from a study of neurological immune-mediated disorders. TCRdb used MiXCR to reprocess the 5' RACE reads, holding one entry per CDR3 protein. The sample comprises about 99,000 distinct CDR3 sequences, less than 14% of which are singletons, and about 3% rests with the top ten. Time point specified: longitudinal time-point 3. The CDR3 contains 11 residues. V lost 0 bases, J lost 4 bases, and 3 bases lay in between. Germline V gene lookup returns CDR1 GTSNPN and CDR2 SVGIG (reference sequence). The sequencing sample was made of PBMCs. The source of this sequence is a female donor with HTLV-1-associated myelopathy (HAM/TSP). The chain is built from TRBV30 and TRBJ2-5; the D is unclear. This CDR3 is CAWSVSETQYF. CDR3 DNA: TGTGCCTGGAGTGTTTCAGAGACCCAGTACTTC.